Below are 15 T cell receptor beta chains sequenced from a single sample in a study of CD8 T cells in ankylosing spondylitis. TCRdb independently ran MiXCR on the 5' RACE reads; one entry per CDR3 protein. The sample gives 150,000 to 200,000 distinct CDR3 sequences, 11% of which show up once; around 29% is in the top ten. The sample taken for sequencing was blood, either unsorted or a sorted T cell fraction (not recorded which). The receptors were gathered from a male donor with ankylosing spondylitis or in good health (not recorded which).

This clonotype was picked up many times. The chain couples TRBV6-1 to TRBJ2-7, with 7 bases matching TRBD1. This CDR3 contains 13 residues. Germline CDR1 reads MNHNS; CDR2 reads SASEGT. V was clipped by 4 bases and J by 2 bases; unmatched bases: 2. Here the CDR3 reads CASSVQGAYEQYF. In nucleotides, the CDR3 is TGTGCCAGCAGTGTTCAGGGGGCCTACGAGCAGTACTTC.

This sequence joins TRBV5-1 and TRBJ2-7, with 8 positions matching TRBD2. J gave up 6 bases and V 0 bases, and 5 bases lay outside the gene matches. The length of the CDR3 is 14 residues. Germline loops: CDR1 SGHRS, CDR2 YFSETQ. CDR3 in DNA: TGCGCCAGCAGCTTGGGTGGACTAGCCGGCGAGCAGTACTTC. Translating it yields CASSLGGLAGEQYF.

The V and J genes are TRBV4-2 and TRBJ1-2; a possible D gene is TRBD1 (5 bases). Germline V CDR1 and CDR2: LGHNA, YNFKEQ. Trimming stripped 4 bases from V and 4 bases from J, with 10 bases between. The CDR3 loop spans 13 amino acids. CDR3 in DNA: TGTGCCAGCAGCCCGGGGCTCTTCTATGGCTACACCTTC. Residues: CASSPGLFYGYTF.

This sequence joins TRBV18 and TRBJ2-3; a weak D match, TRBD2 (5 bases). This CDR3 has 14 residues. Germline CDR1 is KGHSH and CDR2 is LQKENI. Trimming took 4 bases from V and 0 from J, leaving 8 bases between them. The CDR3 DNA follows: TGTGCCAGCTCACTTCCGGGGAGCACAGATACGCAGTATTTT. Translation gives CASSLPGSTDTQYF. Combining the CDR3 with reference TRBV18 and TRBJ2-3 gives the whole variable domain NAGVMQNPRHLVRRRGQEARLRCSPMKGHSHVYWYRQLPEEGLKFMVYLQKENIIDESGMPKERFSAEFPKEGPSILRIQQVVRGDSAAYFCASSLPGSTDTQYFGPGTRLTVL.

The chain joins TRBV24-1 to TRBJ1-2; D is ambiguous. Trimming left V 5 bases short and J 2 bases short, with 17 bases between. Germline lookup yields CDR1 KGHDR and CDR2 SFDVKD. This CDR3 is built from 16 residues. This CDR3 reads CATSGGKERSNYGYTF. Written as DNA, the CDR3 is TGTGCCACCAGTGGAGGGAAAGAGCGCTCCAACTATGGCTACACCTTC.

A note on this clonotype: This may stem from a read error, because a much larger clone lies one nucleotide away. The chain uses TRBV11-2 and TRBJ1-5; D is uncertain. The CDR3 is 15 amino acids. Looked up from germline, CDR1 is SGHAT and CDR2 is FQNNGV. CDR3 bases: TGTGCCAGCAGCGAGATGGGAAATAGCAATCAGCCCCGGCATTTT. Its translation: CASSEMGNSNQPRHF.

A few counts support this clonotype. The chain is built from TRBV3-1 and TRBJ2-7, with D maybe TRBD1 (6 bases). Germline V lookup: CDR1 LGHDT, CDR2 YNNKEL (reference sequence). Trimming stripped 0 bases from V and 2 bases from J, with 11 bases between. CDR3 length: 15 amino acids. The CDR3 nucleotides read TGTGCCAGCAGCCAAGATACAGGGCTAACCTACGAGCAGTACTTC. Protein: CASSQDTGLTYEQYF.

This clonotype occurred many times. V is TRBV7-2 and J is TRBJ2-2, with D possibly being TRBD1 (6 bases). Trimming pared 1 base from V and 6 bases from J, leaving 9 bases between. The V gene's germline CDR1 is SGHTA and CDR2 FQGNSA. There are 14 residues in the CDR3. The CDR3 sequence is CASSLGGGPGELFF. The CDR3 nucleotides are TGTGCCAGCAGCTTAGGAGGGGGTCCCGGGGAGCTGTTTTTT.

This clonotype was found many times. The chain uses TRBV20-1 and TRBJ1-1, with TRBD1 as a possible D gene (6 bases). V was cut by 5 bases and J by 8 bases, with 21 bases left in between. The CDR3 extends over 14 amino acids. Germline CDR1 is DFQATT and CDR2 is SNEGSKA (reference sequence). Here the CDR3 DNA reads TGCAGTGCTGCCGATCTGACAGGCCCAGGGGAAGCTTTCTTT. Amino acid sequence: CSAADLTGPGEAFF.

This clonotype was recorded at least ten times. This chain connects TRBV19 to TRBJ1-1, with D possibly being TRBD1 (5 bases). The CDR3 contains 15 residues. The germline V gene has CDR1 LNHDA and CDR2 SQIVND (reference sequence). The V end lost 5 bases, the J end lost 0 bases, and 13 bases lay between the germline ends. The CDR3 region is CASSPGREVNTEAFF. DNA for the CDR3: TGTGCCAGTAGTCCGGGGCGAGAGGTGAACACTGAAGCTTTCTTT.

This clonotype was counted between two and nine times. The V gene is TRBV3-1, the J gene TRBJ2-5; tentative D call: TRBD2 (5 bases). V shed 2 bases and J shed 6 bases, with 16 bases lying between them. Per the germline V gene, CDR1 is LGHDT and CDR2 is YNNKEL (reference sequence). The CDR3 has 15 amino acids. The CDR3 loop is CASSQTGLASKTQYF. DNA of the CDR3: TGTGCCAGCAGCCAAACGGGCCTAGCTAGCAAGACCCAGTACTTC.

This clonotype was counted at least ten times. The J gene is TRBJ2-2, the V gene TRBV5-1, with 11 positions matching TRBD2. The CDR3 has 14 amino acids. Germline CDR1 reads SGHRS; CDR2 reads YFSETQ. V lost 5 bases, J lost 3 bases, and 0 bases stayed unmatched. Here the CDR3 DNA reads TGCGCCAGCAGACTAGCGGGGGACACCGGGGAGCTGTTTTTT. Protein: CASRLAGDTGELFF.

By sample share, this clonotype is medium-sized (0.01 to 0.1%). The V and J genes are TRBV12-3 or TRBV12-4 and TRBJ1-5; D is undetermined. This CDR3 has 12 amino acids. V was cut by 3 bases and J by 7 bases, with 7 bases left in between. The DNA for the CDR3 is TGTGCCAGCAGTTTGGGAGAACAGCCCCAGCATTTT. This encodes CASSLGEQPQHF.

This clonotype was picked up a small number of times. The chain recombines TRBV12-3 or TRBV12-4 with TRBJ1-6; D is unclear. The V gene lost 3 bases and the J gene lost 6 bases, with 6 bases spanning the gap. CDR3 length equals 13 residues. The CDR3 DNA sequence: TGTGCCAGCAGTTTTGGTCCTAATTCACCCCTCCACTTT. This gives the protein CASSFGPNSPLHF.

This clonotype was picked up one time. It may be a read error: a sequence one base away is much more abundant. The CDR3 DNA follows: TGTGCCAGCACCCCCCCCAGCGGAAGCTCCTACGAGCAGTACTTC. It is translated as CASTPPSGSSYEQYF. The V gene is TRBV12-3 or TRBV12-4, the J gene TRBJ2-7, with D maybe TRBD2 (5 bases). The CDR3 runs 15 residues. V lost 7 bases to trimming and J lost 0 bases, with 16 bases between them.